The text below deals with one T cell receptor beta chain. The germline V gene encodes CDR1 KGHDR and CDR2 SFDVKD. Trimming shortened V by 2 bases and J by 0 bases, and 6 bases separated the two germline ends. This CDR3 contains 15 residues. The sample is drawn from a study of blood T cell repertoires in COVID-19. Study context: The origin of the acute and convalescent COVID-19 samples was the United States, Italy and Spain. From T cells, B-cell-depleted T cells, or PBMCs came the material, which was cDNA or gDNA.

Authors' data handling: Amplification from reference gene primers served as the basis for estimated nucleated cell counts. Here immunoSEQ multiplex PCR was the method, and the copy in TCRdb shows in-frame clones only, minus some. V and J calls and clone size are as listed in that table; D and trimming were resolved from the DNA. The sample has 250,000 to 350,000 clones, 80% to 90% seen once. The gene calls are TRBV24-1 and TRBJ2-2; the D is unclear. The source is a young man with acute or convalescent COVID-19. Sequences were obtained from peripheral blood. The DNA for the CDR3 is TGTGCCACCAGTGATTCCAGAACGAACACCGGGGAGCTGTTTTTT. The encoded protein is CATSDSRTNTGELFF.